Listed below are T cell receptor beta chains from one sample, sequenced in a study of blood T cells in healthy people across ages. Each CDR3 protein is one row after TCRdb ran MiXCR on the 5' RACE reads. This table holds fewer than 750,000 distinct CDR3 sequences, around 48% found once. Material for sequencing was blood. Source of these receptors: a man older than 75 in good health. CDR3s include the opening cysteine and the closing phenylalanine or tryptophan. D genes are given only for firm matches. Clone size is given for some rows only: seen once, a few or many times, or a class if the clone is expanded.

NA	NA	TRBV7-2	TRBJ2-1	TGTGCCAGCAGCTTCGGGGCCGCGGGAAGTCCCAACAATGAGCAGTTCTTC	CASSFGAAGSPNNEQFF
few	NA	TRBV10-3	TRBJ2-5	TGTGCCATCAGTGAGCGCGGGGAGACCCAGTACTTC	CAISERGETQYF
NA	NA	TRBV5-1	TRBJ2-1	TGCGCCAGCAGCTTGGGGCTCACTTACAATGAGCAGTTCTTC	CASSLGLTYNEQFF
many	TRBD2	TRBV7-2	TRBJ2-7	TGTGCCAGCAGCTTTAGCGGGGGGATTCGGGAGCAGTACTTC	CASSFSGGIREQYF
NA	TRBD2	TRBV20-1	TRBJ2-1	TGCAGTGCTCCCGGACTAGCGGGAGCCCCGGGTGAGCAGTTCTTC	CSAPGLAGAPGEQFF
NA	NA	TRBV7-2	TRBJ2-3	TGTGCCAGCACCTTGAACGGGCACCACACAGATACGCAGTATTTT	CASTLNGHHTDTQYF
NA	NA	TRBV10-3	TRBJ2-1	TGTGCCATCAGTGAGGAGGGCAGGGGAAACAATGAGCAGTTCTTC	CAISEEGRGNNEQFF
NA	NA	TRBV6-5	TRBJ2-2	TGTGCCAGCAGGCAGGGGACCGGGGAGCTGTTTTTT	CASRQGTGELFF
NA	TRBD1	TRBV20-1	TRBJ1-2	TGCAGTGCTACGGACAGGTTATCTCGTAGCTACACCTTC	CSATDRLSRSYTF
NA	NA	TRBV7-2	TRBJ1-1	TGTGCCAGCAGCATAGGCGGAATGAACACTGAAGCTTTCTTT	CASSIGGMNTEAFF
NA	NA	TRBV20-1	TRBJ2-7	TGCAGTGCTAGGTCAAACAGGGTTTTCGACGAGCAGTACTTC	CSARSNRVFDEQYF
NA	NA	TRBV10-3	TRBJ2-7	TGTGCCATCAGTGAGTCTCGGCAGGTCGAGCAGTACTTC	CAISESRQVEQYF
few	NA	TRBV20-1	TRBJ2-7	TGCAGTGCCGAACCAAGAGGCACTGGCTACGAGCAGTACTTC	CSAEPRGTGYEQYF
NA	NA	TRBV30	TRBJ2-5	TGTGCCTGGAAGCGAGTGGGAGAGACCCAGTACTTC	CAWKRVGETQYF
few	NA	TRBV30	TRBJ2-3	TGTGCCTGGAGTACTTGGGGCCCAGATACGCAGTATTTT	CAWSTWGPDTQYF
NA	NA	TRBV6-2/TRBV6-3	TRBJ2-1	TGTGCCAGCAGTTACTCAACAGGGAGAACCTACAATGAGCAGTTCTTC	CASSYSTGRTYNEQFF
NA	TRBD2	TRBV12-3/TRBV12-4	TRBJ2-5	TGTGCCAGCAGTGTAGCCATAGGACTAGGGGAGTACTTC	CASSVAIGLGEYF
few	TRBD2	TRBV20-1	TRBJ2-1	TGCAGTGCACTCGCTGGGACTAGAGGGGGCAATGAGCAGTTCTTC	CSALAGTRGGNEQFF
NA	NA	TRBV12-3/TRBV12-4	TRBJ1-6	TGTGCCAGCAGTTTAGACAGAGAAAATTCACCCCTCCACTTT	CASSLDRENSPLHF
NA	NA	TRBV3-1	TRBJ1-1	TGTGCCAGCAGCCAAGCCCCAAGAGGCGGCACTGAAGCTTTCTTT	CASSQAPRGGTEAFF
NA	NA	TRBV20-1	TRBJ1-2	TGCAGTGCTGGGTTGGGTGACAGCGAGGGCTACACCTTC	CSAGLGDSEGYTF
NA	NA	TRBV5-1	TRBJ2-1	TGCGCCAGCAGCTTGGTAGCGTCCAATGAGCAGTTCTTC	CASSLVASNEQFF
NA	TRBD2	TRBV24-1	TRBJ2-1	TGTGCCACCGAAACTAGCGGGAGCTTTAATGAGCAGTTCTTC	CATETSGSFNEQFF
many	NA	TRBV6-6	TRBJ2-5	TGTGCCAGCAACTCGCGGGAAACCCAGTACTTC	CASNSRETQYF
NA	TRBD2	TRBV24-1	TRBJ2-1	TGTGCCATCAGTGAGACCGGGACTAGCGGGGGGGCTCACTACAATGAGCAGTTCTTC	CAISETGTSGGAHYNEQFF
NA	TRBD2	TRBV7-3	TRBJ2-5	TGTGCCAGCAGCCATTGGGGGGGAAAAGAGACCCAGTACTTC	CASSHWGGKETQYF
NA	NA	TRBV7-8	TRBJ2-7	TGTGCCAGCAGCTTAGCCCCAGGATCGGGCTCCTACGAGCAGTACTTC	CASSLAPGSGSYEQYF
NA	NA	TRBV20-1	TRBJ1-4	TGCAGTGCTAGAGATCTACCAGACGGTAGTCTTGGGGAAAAACTGTTTTTT	CSARDLPDGSLGEKLFF
NA	NA	TRBV6-5	TRBJ2-1	TGTGCCAGCAGTTATAGCAGGGGTGGTTACAATGAGCAGTTCTTC	CASSYSRGGYNEQFF
NA	NA	TRBV7-2	TRBJ1-2	TGTGCCAGCAGCTTAGGTTCTGCAGGGGCTGGAGGCTACACCTTC	CASSLGSAGAGGYTF
NA	NA	TRBV15	TRBJ2-3	TGTGCCACCAGCAGAGATATCAGTGGGGATACGCAGTATTTT	CATSRDISGDTQYF
NA	NA	TRBV10-3	TRBJ2-3	TGTGCCATCAGCGGGACCTCCGGGGACGAAGATACGCAGTATTTT	CAISGTSGDEDTQYF
NA	NA	TRBV7-2	TRBJ2-7	TGTGCCAGCAGCTTATCATGGGCGCCGGACGAGCAGTACTTC	CASSLSWAPDEQYF
few	NA	TRBV9	TRBJ2-7	TGTGCCAGCAGCCTGACACCCGTGGGGGAGCAGTACTTC	CASSLTPVGEQYF
few	TRBD1	TRBV6-5	TRBJ2-1	TGTGCCAGCAGCACGGGACAGGGGGTGAATGAGCAGTTCTTC	CASSTGQGVNEQFF
NA	NA	TRBV20-1	TRBJ2-1	TGCAGTGCCCCGGAGGGGAGCGGCCATGAGCAGTTCTTC	CSAPEGSGHEQFF
NA	TRBD2	TRBV7-9	TRBJ2-5	TGTGCCAGCAGCTTAGGGGGGGGTCCGGAAACCCAGTACTTC	CASSLGGGPETQYF
once	NA	TRBV7-2	TRBJ2-4	TGTGCCAGCAGCTTAGGCAGGCAGGGGGCCAAAAACATTCAGTACTTC	CASSLGRQGAKNIQYF
NA	NA	TRBV9	TRBJ2-7	TGTGCCAGCAGCCCCAATCAGGTTTTACGGGGCCGCGAGCAGTACTTC	CASSPNQVLRGREQYF
NA	NA	TRBV5-1	TRBJ2-7	TGCGCCAGCAGCTTTGGGGATCGGGACGAGCAGTACTTC	CASSFGDRDEQYF
NA	TRBD2	TRBV6-5	TRBJ2-7	TGTGCCTGCAGGCCGATGGTGGGGGACTACAATGAGCAGTACTTC	CACRPMVGDYNEQYF
NA	TRBD2	TRBV20-1	TRBJ2-1	TGCAGTGCTATCCAAGCCGGACTAGCGGCGGGTGAGCAGTTCTTC	CSAIQAGLAAGEQFF
NA	NA	TRBV6-2/TRBV6-3	TRBJ1-1	TGTGCCAGCAGTTACTCGAGGGGAACTGAAGCTTTCTTT	CASSYSRGTEAFF
many	NA	TRBV6-5	TRBJ1-2	TGTGCCAGCAGTAAGACAGGAGGCTCCAATCGGGCTGGCTACACCTTC	CASSKTGGSNRAGYTF